There are a few counts of the clone carrying this TCR beta chain. The sample comes from a study of blood T cell repertoires in COVID-19. For the study at large: Sites in the United States, Italy and Spain provided acute and convalescent COVID-19 samples.

TCRdb's copy holds only in-frame clones and misses some; the assay was immunoSEQ multiplex PCR. Among some 260,000 clones, roughly 89% were seen once, and the ten largest hold 8.8%. The receptor was derived from a man between 35 and 55 years old who had recovered from COVID-19. Sequenced material: PBMCs or T cells enriched from blood (not recorded which).

CDR3 bases: TGTGCCAGCAGCTTAGGAGTTGCGCGGGGGGCCTACGAGCAGTACTTC. Translated: CASSLGVARGAYEQYF. This chain joins TRBV7-6 and TRBJ2-7, with TRBD2 matching 8 bases. The CDR3 length is 16 residues. Germline V gives CDR1 SGHVS, CDR2 FNYEAQ. With 1 base clipped from V and 2 bases from J, the junction kept 7 bases outside the gene matches.